This TCR beta chain is from a study of regulatory T cells in long-lasting Graves disease. At the level of the study: For a period under 3 months, newly diagnosed Graves' patients had taken antithyroid drugs.

Study results and limitations: A limited number of samples was an acknowledged limitation.

CDR1 and CDR2 from the germline V gene are LNHNV and YYDKDF (reference sequence). The CDR3 is 15 residues long. Trimming stripped 5 bases from V and 5 bases from J, with 16 bases between. According to the study, TCR beta libraries were built with iRepertoire HTBI primers and CDR3-region Arm-PCR. A single record per CDR3 protein comes from TCRdb applying MiXCR to the multiplex PCR reads. Of approximately 400,000 distinct CDR3 sequences listed, 12% were seen once; the top ten hold under 20%. Time point defined: newly diagnosed GD, antithyroid drugs for less than 3 months. TCR sequences were obtained from RNA taken from PBMCs. This clonotype was seen many times. What it binds is not known. These data were also filed under a second study, of T cells in Graves' hyperthyroidism and ophthalmopathy. This second study says: Stable Graves' hyperthyroidism meant no ophthalmopathy progression within 18 months. HTBI primers drove first-round RT-PCR of the TCR CDR3.

This clonotype was obtained from a woman between 18 and 30 years old with Graves disease. The chain joins TRBV15 to TRBJ2-1; D perhaps matches TRBD2 (6 bases). Sequencing used peripheral blood mononuclear cells (PBMCs), obtained at new diagnosis, from a patient treated with antithyroid drugs. The CDR3: CATSPARGINNEQFF. CDR3 nucleotides: TGTGCCACCAGCCCCGCCCGGGGGATCAACAATGAGCAGTTCTTC.